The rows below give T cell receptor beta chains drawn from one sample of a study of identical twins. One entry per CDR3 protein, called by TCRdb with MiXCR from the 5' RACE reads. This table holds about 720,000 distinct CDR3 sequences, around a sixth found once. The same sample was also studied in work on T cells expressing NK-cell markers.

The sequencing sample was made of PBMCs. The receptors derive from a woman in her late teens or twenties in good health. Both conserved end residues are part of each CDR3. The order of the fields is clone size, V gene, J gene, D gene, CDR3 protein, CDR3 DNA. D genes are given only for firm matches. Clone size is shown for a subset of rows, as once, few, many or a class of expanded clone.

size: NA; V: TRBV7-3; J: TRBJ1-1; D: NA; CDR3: CASSLSRRTEAFF; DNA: TGTGCCAGCAGCTTAAGTCGACGGACTGAAGCTTTCTTT
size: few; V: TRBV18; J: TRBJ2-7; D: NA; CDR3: CASSPVGGDLGSEQYF; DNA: TGTGCCAGCTCACCGGTAGGAGGAGACCTGGGCTCCGAGCAGTACTTC
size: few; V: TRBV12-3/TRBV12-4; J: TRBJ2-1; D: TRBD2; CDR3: CASRRTSGRSSYNEQFF; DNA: TGTGCCAGCAGAAGGACTAGCGGGAGATCCTCCTACAATGAGCAGTTCTTC
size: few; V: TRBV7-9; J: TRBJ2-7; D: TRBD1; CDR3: CASSSVNRTGSPYEQYF; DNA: TGTGCCAGCAGCTCGGTAAACCGGACAGGGAGTCCCTACGAGCAGTACTTC
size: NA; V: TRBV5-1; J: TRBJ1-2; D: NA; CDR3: CASSLVILNDDTELGGYTF; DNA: TGCGCCAGCAGCTTGGTGATTTTGAATGACGACACGGAACTCGGGGGCTACACCTTC
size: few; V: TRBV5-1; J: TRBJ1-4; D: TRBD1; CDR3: CASSLFRGEKLFF; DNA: TGCGCCAGCAGCTTGTTCAGGGGGGAAAAACTGTTTTTT
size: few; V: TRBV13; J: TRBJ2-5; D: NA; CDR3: CASRIGGSQETQYF; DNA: TGTGCCAGCAGGATCGGGGGATCTCAAGAGACCCAGTACTTC
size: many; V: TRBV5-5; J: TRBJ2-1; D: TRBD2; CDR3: CASSRTSGGGNEQFF; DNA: TGTGCCAGCAGCAGAACTAGCGGGGGGGGAAATGAGCAGTTCTTC
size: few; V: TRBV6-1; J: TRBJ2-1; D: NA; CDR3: CASSEGIGAVRLYNEQFF; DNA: TGTGCCAGCAGTGAAGGTATTGGTGCCGTTCGACTCTACAATGAGCAGTTCTTC
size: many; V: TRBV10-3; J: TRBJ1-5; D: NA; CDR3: CAISESERNQPQHF; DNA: TGTGCCATCAGTGAGTCGGAACGCAATCAGCCCCAGCATTTT
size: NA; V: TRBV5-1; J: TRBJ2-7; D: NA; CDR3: CASSSSTGSGALSYEQYF; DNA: TGCGCCAGCAGCTCCTCGACAGGGAGCGGGGCTCTCTCCTACGAGCAGTACTTC
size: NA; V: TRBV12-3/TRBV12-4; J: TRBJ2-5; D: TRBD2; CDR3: CASDSLAGGGETQYF; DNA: TGTGCCAGCGACTCACTAGCGGGAGGGGGAGAGACCCAGTACTTC
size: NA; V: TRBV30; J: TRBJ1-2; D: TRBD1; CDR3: CAWSITGTGGNYGYTF; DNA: TGTGCCTGGAGTATAACCGGGACAGGGGGTAACTATGGCTACACCTTC
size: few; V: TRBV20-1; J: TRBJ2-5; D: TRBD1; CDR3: CSAGGQQETQYF; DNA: TGCAGTGCTGGGGGACAGCAAGAGACCCAGTACTTC
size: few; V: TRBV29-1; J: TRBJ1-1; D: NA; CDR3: CSVAWGYGTEAFF; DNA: TGCAGCGTCGCTTGGGGGTATGGGACTGAAGCTTTCTTT
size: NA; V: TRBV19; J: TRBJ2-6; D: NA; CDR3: CASSMSNSGANVLTF; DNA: TGTGCCAGTAGCATGTCAAACTCTGGGGCCAACGTCCTGACTTTC
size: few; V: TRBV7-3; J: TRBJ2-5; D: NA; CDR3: CASSLTFPDETQYF; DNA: TGTGCCAGCAGCTTAACGTTTCCAGACGAGACCCAGTACTTC
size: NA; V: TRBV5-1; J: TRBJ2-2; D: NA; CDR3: CASSLLQGNTGELFF; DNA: TGCGCCAGCAGCTTGTTACAGGGGAACACCGGGGAGCTGTTTTTT
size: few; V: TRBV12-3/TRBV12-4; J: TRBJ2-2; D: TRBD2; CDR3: CASPGTRNSGELFF; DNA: TGTGCCAGTCCCGGGACTAGAAATTCCGGGGAGCTGTTTTTT
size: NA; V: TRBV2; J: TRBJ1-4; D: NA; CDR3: CASTPDPTNEKLFF; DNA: TGTGCCAGCACACCGGACCCAACTAATGAAAAACTGTTTTTT
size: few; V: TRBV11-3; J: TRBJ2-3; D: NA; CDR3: CASSTRTGTDTQYF; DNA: TGTGCCAGCAGTACTCGGACAGGCACAGATACGCAGTATTTT
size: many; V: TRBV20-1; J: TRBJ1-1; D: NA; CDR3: CSATRPSRGGTEAFF; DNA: TGCAGTGCCACACGACCGTCTCGGGGCGGGACTGAAGCTTTCTTT
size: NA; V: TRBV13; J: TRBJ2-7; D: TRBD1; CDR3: CASSSHTGQGNSYEQYF; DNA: TGTGCCAGCAGCTCGCACACCGGACAGGGGAACTCCTACGAGCAGTACTTC
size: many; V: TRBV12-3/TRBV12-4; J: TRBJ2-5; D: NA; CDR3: CASSLGLTQETQYF; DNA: TGTGCCAGCAGTTTAGGCCTGACCCAAGAGACCCAGTACTTC
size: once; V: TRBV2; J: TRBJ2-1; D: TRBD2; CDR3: CASFGTSFSSYNEQFF; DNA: TGTGCCAGCTTCGGGACTAGCTTTTCCTCCTACAATGAGCAGTTCTTC
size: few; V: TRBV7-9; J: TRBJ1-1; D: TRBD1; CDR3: CASSSWDRENTEAFF; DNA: TGTGCCAGCAGCTCCTGGGACAGGGAGAACACTGAAGCTTTCTTT
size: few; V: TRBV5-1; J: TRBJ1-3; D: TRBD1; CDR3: CASSLAGQGNTIYF; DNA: TGCGCCAGCAGCTTGGCAGGACAGGGGAACACCATATATTTT
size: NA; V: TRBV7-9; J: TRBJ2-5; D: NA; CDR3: CASSLMGDWRQETQYF; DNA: TGTGCCAGCAGCTTAATGGGTGACTGGAGACAAGAGACCCAGTACTTC
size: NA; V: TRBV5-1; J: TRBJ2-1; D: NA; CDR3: CASSLDRRLHDNEQFF; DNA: TGCGCCAGCAGCTTGGACAGGCGCCTCCACGACAATGAGCAGTTCTTC
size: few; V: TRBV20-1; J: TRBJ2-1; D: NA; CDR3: CSASGSVLEQFF; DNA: TGCAGTGCTAGCGGGAGCGTCCTTGAGCAGTTCTTC
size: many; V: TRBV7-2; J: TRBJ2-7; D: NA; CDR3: CASSLAGTSYEQYF; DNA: TGTGCCAGCAGCTTGGCCGGGACATCCTACGAGCAGTACTTC
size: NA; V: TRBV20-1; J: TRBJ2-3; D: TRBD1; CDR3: CSASARWTGGSTDTQYF; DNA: TGCAGTGCTAGTGCCCGCTGGACAGGGGGAAGCACAGATACGCAGTATTTT
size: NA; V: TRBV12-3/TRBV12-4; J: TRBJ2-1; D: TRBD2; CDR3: CASSSDGWREPYNEQFF; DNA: TGTGCCAGCAGTTCGGACGGTTGGCGGGAGCCCTACAATGAGCAGTTCTTC
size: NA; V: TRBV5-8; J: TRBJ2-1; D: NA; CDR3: CASSFRAYNEQFF; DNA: TGTGCCAGCAGCTTTCGGGCGTACAATGAGCAGTTCTTC
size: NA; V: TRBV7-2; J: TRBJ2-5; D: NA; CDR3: CASSLVPPTQYF; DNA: TGTGCCAGCAGCTTAGTTCCGCCTACCCAGTACTTC
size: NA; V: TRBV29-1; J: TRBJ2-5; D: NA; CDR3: CSATEQETQYF; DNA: TGCAGCGCCACTGAACAAGAGACCCAGTACTTC
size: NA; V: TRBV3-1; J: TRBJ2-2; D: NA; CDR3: CASSQRRGTGELFF; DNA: TGTGCCAGCAGCCAGAGAAGGGGCACCGGGGAGCTGTTTTTT
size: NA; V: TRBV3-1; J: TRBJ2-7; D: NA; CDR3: CASSRPVGGASEQYF; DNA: TGTGCCAGCAGCCGGCCCGTAGGGGGAGCCTCCGAGCAGTACTTC
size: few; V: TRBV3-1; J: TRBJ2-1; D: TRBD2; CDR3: CASSQDPSGKAGEQFF; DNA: TGTGCCAGCAGCCAAGATCCTAGCGGGAAGGCAGGTGAGCAGTTCTTC
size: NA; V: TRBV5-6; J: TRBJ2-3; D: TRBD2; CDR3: CASSGISGGPDTQYF; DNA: TGTGCCAGCAGCGGGATAAGCGGGGGGCCCGATACGCAGTATTTT